This T cell receptor beta chain was profiled in a study of blood T cell repertoires in COVID-19. The protocol was immunoSEQ multiplex PCR, while the TCRdb copy is restricted to in-frame clones and leaves out a portion. The table includes more than 95,000 clones, under 85% detected once. The receptor was derived from a man in his fifties or sixties with acute or convalescent COVID-19. Sequenced material: peripheral blood.

For the CDR3, the DNA is TGTGCCAGCAGCTCGATGCGGGGGGATACGCAGTATTTT. Protein: CASSSMRGDTQYF. The V call is TRBV7-3, the J call TRBJ2-3, with 7 bases lining up with TRBD2. This CDR3 comprises 13 residues. Germline V CDR1 and CDR2: SGHTA, FQGTGA. V lost 4 bases and J lost 6; bases outside the gene matches: 4.